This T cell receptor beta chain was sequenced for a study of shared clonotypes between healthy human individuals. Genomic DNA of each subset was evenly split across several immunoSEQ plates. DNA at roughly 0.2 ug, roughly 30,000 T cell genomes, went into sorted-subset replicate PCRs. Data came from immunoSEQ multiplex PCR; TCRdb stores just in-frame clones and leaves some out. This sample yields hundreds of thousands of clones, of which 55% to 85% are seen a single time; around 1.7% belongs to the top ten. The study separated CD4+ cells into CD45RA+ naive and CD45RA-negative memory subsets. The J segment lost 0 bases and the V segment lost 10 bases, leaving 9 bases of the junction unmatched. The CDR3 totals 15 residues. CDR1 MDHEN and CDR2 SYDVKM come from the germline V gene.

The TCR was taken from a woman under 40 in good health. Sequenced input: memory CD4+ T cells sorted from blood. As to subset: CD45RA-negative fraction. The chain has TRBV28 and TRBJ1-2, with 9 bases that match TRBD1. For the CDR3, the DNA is TGTGCCACCGAACGGACAGGGGCCTCTAACTATGGCTACACCTTC. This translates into CATERTGASNYGYTF.